This T cell receptor (beta chain) was recovered during a study of T cells in Graves' hyperthyroidism and ophthalmopathy (dated by TCRdb to the late 2010s). Context from the whole study: Peripheral blood was sampled at the time of initial diagnosis, prior to any treatment. The 95 to 100 discovery patients were divided at random into training and test sets in a 7:3 ratio. Prospective prediction of ophthalmopathy was tested in an independent validation cohort of approximately 19 hyperthyroidism patients and some 17 patients who later progressed to ophthalmopathy. After sampling, hyperthyroidism patients received methimazole starting at 30 mg daily, and ophthalmopathy patients received high-dose intravenous methylprednisolone. In addition, the study compared T-cell repertoires in thyroid tissue and in blood from roughly 6 Graves' hyperthyroidism patients. According to the paper, TCR Vbeta CDR3 sequencing was carried out on some 140 peripheral blood samples, which came from 40 to 45 ophthalmopathy, 75 or so hyperthyroidism and about 17 progressor patients. To identify distinguishing TCR V-J signatures, a discovery cohort of about a hundred patients was used, comprising 40 to 45 with Graves' ophthalmopathy and around 57 with stable Graves' hyperthyroidism.

TCR beta CDR3 regions were amplified from RNA transcripts. The first round of RT-PCR for the TCR CDR3 was performed with the HTBI primer set and the Qiagen OneStep RT-PCR kit. Libraries were constructed in a second round of multiplex PCR, after which size selection and purification were performed. Libraries were sequenced paired-end with 100 bp reads on an Illumina HiSeq2000. The study's processing was this. SOAPnuke was used to process the raw data, removing reads that contained adapters or uncalled bases, had a mean Phred below 15, or lacked an exact match to the constant primer or identifier. COPE v1.2.5 was used to merge the high-quality paired reads, and each unique nucleotide sequence was defined as a clonotype. Clonotypes were aligned to IMGT TRBV, TRBD and TRBJ reference segments using MiTCR v1.1. Only V-J combinations with frequency above 0.0001, covering about 99% of repertoires, were analysed. A TCS score was defined as the ratio of F50 (clonal expansion) to E x V (chaos), with BLOSUM62-based TCRdist applied between CDR3 peptides within each V-J. Welch's t-statistics and random forest reduced approximately 520 V-J features to roughly 13, which were used in a naive Bayes classifier (R e1071). TCRdb reworked the public reads: Q25 trimming with fastp, MiXCR clone assembly, productive beta chains retained. CDR3 protein sequences are deduplicated, and each keeps its most common genes and DNA. These V and J calls derive from TCRdb rather than the authors' analysis. Within this sample are roughly 580,000 distinct CDR3 sequences, with approximately 15% of them counted one time only. Of the sample, 5.8% falls within the top ten clones.

General study outcomes and caveats: A 13 V-J signature model separated ophthalmopathy from stable hyperthyroidism, with about 88% sensitivity and around 84% specificity in cross-validation and 80%/75% in testing. Most expanded thyroid clonotypes (frequency above 0.001) were also detected in blood, a finding suggesting that blood repertoires may reflect thyroid immune responses. In validation, progression to ophthalmopathy was predicted by the model with 70.59% sensitivity and under 85% specificity, a median of approximately 7.1 months before onset. No statistical method was used to set the sample size in advance, and investigators knew the group allocation.

Here V drops 4 bases and J drops 8 bases, and the junction holds 7 bases not matched to any gene. The CDR3 contains 16 residues, cysteine and phenylalanine counted. Only the CDR3 region is kept as DNA, spanning 48 bases read in frame from base 1. CDR1 is given as LNHDA and CDR2 as SQIVND, both from the germline V gene (reference sequence). This clonotype was observed at least ten times. Its cognate antigen has yet to be identified. Per-nucleotide qualities are absent, and no much larger clonotype sits a single base away. Hyperthyroidism patients were newly diagnosed, had a disease duration of under 2 months, and were aged 18 to 65 years. Any patient with an uncontrolled infection, another autoimmune disease, pregnancy or lactation was excluded. Diagnoses were established on the basis of clinical symptoms, serum thyroxine and TRAb, thyroid ultrasound, and orbital computed tomography. For progressor patients, blood was drawn at the first diagnosis of hyperthyroidism, before any ophthalmopathy symptoms had appeared. PBMCs were isolated from more than 8 ml of fresh peripheral blood by Ficoll-Paque density gradient centrifugation. Patients classed as progressors first received a Graves' hyperthyroidism diagnosis and then went on to develop ophthalmopathy during follow-up. Total RNA was extracted using Trizol reagent, and RNA quality was assessed on an Agilent 2100 Bioanalyzer.

This clonotype was obtained from a woman aged 25-40 years with Graves' hyperthyroidism that later progressed to Graves' ophthalmopathy. The source material was blood. The rearranged segments are TRBV19 and TRBJ2-1, with 14 bases aligning to TRBD2. The DNA sequence is TGTGCCAGTAGTAAGACTAGCGGGAGGGGGTTAGATGAGCAGTTCTTC. It codes for CASSKTSGRGLDEQFF. The full variable domain, with segments outside the CDR3 supplied by the reference TRBV19 and TRBJ2-1 proteins, appears as DGGITQSPKYLFRKEGQNVTLSCEQNLNHDAMYWYRQDPGQGLRLIYYSQIVNDFQKGDIAEGYSVSREKKESFPLTVTSAQKNPTAFYLCASSKTSGRGLDEQFFGPGTRLTVL.